This TCR beta chain was identified in a study of T cell changes during pregnancy in multiple sclerosis. The length of the CDR3 is 13 residues. The germline V gene encodes CDR1 MDHEN and CDR2 SYDVKM. Between the trimmed V and J ends, which lost 8 bases and 4 bases, there was a span of 14 bases. Generated by immunoSEQ multiplex PCR, the TCRdb table keeps only in-frame clones and is missing some. The sample consists of 50,000 to 70,000 clones, 93% of them appearing once. The rearrangement joins TRBV28 to TRBJ1-2, with D perhaps matching TRBD1 (6 bases). The sequence was obtained from a female donor with multiple sclerosis, enrolled in a pregnancy study. Sequenced here: peripheral blood, sampled after pregnancy. CDR3 sequence reads: CASRTASRYGYTF. In DNA, the CDR3 is TGTGCCAGCCGGACAGCTTCCCGCTATGGCTACACCTTC.